The 3 T cell receptor beta chains presented below share a single source sample, sequenced in a study of regulatory T cells. The primer mix had 52 TRBV and 13 TRBJ primers. Clones were sequenced by immunoSEQ multiplex PCR, and TCRdb holds only the in-frame ones, with some missing. The sample has roughly 32,000 clones; about 89% are singletons. No antigens are known for them. Findings of the study overall: Hydrophobic residues at CDR3 positions 6 and 7 were enriched in conventional CD4+ T cells of CD3G-deficient patients.

The source material was conventional CD4+ T cells sorted from blood. The source is a person under 30 with CD3G deficiency.

The rearrangement links TRBV7-8 to TRBJ2-7; a possible D gene is TRBD1 (6 bases). Germline V gives CDR1 SGHVS, CDR2 FQNEAQ. V lost 1 base to trimming and J lost 0 bases, with 10 bases between them. The CDR3 covers 15 residues. The chain's CDR3 is CASSLGVGASYEQYF. Written as DNA, the CDR3 is TGTGCCAGCAGCTTAGGTGTGGGGGCCTCCTACGAGCAGTACTTC.

This chain connects TRBV28 to TRBJ2-4; 8 bases agree with TRBD2. Trimming took 6 bases from V and 0 from J; bases not matched to a gene: 10. This CDR3 is built from 17 residues. The germline V gene encodes CDR1 MDHEN and CDR2 SYDVKM. In DNA, the CDR3 is TGTGCCAGCAGCCCCGGGGGGGGACGAGAAGCCAAAAACATTCAGTACTTC. Amino acid sequence: CASSPGGGREAKNIQYF.

This chain links TRBV5-1 with TRBJ2-6; D is perhaps TRBD1 or TRBD2 (5 bases each). Germline V CDR1 and CDR2: SGHRS, YFSETQ. This CDR3 region has 15 residues. V was clipped by 2 bases and J by 4 bases, with 10 bases between them. CDR3 DNA: TGCGCCAGCAGCTTCGGGACCCCAGGGGCCAACGTCCTGACTTTC. It translates to CASSFGTPGANVLTF.